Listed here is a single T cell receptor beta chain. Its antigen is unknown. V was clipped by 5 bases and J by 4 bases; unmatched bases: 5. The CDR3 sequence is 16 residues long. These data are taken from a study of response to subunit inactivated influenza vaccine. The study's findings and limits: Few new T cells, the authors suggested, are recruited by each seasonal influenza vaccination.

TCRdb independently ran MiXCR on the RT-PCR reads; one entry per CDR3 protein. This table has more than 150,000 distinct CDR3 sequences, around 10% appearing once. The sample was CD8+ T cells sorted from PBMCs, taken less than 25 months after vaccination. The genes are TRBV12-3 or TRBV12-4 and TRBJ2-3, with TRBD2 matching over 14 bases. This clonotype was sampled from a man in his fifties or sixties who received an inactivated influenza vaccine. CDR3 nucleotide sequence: TGTGCCAGCAGTATCGGGACTAGCGGGGGAGCAGATACGCAGTATTTT. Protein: CASSIGTSGGADTQYF.